This T cell receptor (beta chain) was sequenced for a study of naive and memory T cell subsets. Study observations and caveats: Possibly reflecting memory cells re-expressing CD45RA, a few larger clonotypes occurred in naive repertoires, especially CD8.

CMV status came from CD4+ IFNgamma after overnight CMV lysate stimulation. Germline V gene lookup returns CDR1 MNHEY and CDR2 SVGAGI. CDR3 length: 13 residues. V lost 7 bases and J 9 bases, leaving 18 bases between the germline ends. Worth noting for this clonotype: Its specificity is unknown.

Both TRBC1 and TRBC2 were covered by a beta constant-region primer of two equimolar oligonucleotides. The ligated cDNA underwent four PCR rounds using SP2 and nested alpha and beta constant-region primers. A single record per CDR3 protein comes from TCRdb applying MiXCR to the UMI-ligation and nested PCR reads. The table lists approximately 140,000 distinct CDR3 sequences, about 23% of them singletons. V and J are TRBV6-5 and TRBJ1-1; no firm D call. The sample was naive CD4+ T cells from blood. This receptor was identified in a human donor in good health. The CDR3 protein is CASTLNTAGKAFF. The CDR3 nucleotides read TGTGCCAGCACCCTAAACACAGCTGGCAAAGCTTTCTTT.